What follows are 8 T cell receptor beta chains derived from one specimen sequenced in a study of long-term antiretroviral therapy in people with HIV (dated 2022 in TCRdb). The immunoSEQ hsTCRB v3.0 assay was used at survey level resolution for TRB variable region sequencing. Held by TCRdb, this immuneACCESS table contains in-frame sequences only and omits some clones. Under half of the omission traces to an unresolved V gene where checked; the cause of the rest is unknown. In this sample the table shows about 11,000 clones, approximately 82% of which occur a single time. The top ten hold 13% of the sample. Specimen: unsorted PBMCs, collected 1.2 years after starting antiretroviral therapy. These receptors were obtained from a man between 40 and 49 years old with HIV.

The chain combines TRBV5-8 with TRBJ2-1, with 10 bases identical to TRBD1. CDR3 length: 13 residues. Germline V CDR1 and CDR2: SGHTS, YDEGEE. V shed 4 bases, J shed 7 bases, and the junction held 2 bases outside the gene matches. CDR3 residues: CASSRDRGNEQFF. CDR3 coding DNA: TGTGCCAGCAGCCGGGACAGGGGAAATGAGCAGTTCTTC.

The chain employs TRBV4-1 and TRBJ2-7; 12 nucleotides line up with TRBD1. V gave up 1 base and J gave up 9 bases; unmatched junction bases: 10. Germline V gene sequence: CDR1 MGHRA, CDR2 YSYEKL. CDR3 size: 16 residues. Written as DNA, the CDR3 is TGCGCCAGCAGCCAAGGAGGGACAGGGGGCGCGTTATGGCAGTACTTC. Translating gives CASSQGGTGGALWQYF.

The CDR3 loop is CASTPDRVNTEAFF. CDR3 DNA: TGTGCCAGCACCCCCGACAGGGTGAACACTGAAGCTTTCTTT. V is TRBV2 and J is TRBJ1-1, with 7 positions matching TRBD1. CDR1 and CDR2 (germline): SNHLY, FYNNEI. The junction had 5 bases not matched to a gene; V was cut back by 7 bases and J by 0 bases. This CDR3 is 14 amino acids long.

The count of this clone is one. This chain links TRBV7-2 with TRBJ1-2; D possibly corresponds to TRBD1 (5 bases). Germline V gene sequence: CDR1 SGHTA, CDR2 FQGNSA. Trimming took 5 bases from V and 7 from J, leaving 14 bases between them. The CDR3 extends over 13 amino acids. CDR3 sequence: CASSPQGGVGYTF. The CDR3 nucleotides are TGTGCCAGCAGCCCCCAGGGAGGGGTTGGCTACACCTTC.

The chain has TRBV6-6 and TRBJ2-7; TRBD2 agrees at 14 bases. V lost 2 bases, J lost 5 bases, and 5 bases stayed unmatched. CDR1 and CDR2 from the germline V gene are MNHNY and SVGAGI (reference sequence). This CDR3 is 16 amino acids long. Here the CDR3 reads CASSYTGTSGGHEQYF. The CDR3 coding sequence is TGTGCCAGCAGTTACACGGGGACTAGCGGGGGACACGAGCAGTACTTC.

V and J are TRBV5-4 and TRBJ2-1, with 10 bases identical to TRBD2. V lost 1 base, J lost 5 bases, and 6 bases stayed unmatched. The CDR3 extends over 16 amino acids. Germline V CDR1 and CDR2: SGHNT, YYREEE (reference sequence). CDR3 nucleotides: TGTGCCAGCAGCTTGTTTAGCGGGGGGTCCCACAATGAGCAGTTCTTC. Protein: CASSLFSGGSHNEQFF.

As for this clone: At one end, the junction sequence differs from germline, possibly due to a read error. The genes are TRBV5-6 and TRBJ2-7; perhaps D is TRBD1 or TRBD2 (5 bases each). Per the germline V gene, CDR1 is SGHDT and CDR2 is YYEEEE. CDR3 length: 14 residues. CDR3 coding DNA: TGTGCCAGCAACTTGCAGGGACCGTCCTACGAGCAGTACTTC. Residues: CASNLQGPSYEQYF.

The V call is TRBV27, the J call TRBJ1-1; TRBD1 aligns across 8 bases. Unmatched junction bases numbered 6, after V lost 6 bases and J lost 0 bases. The germline V gene has CDR1 MNHEY and CDR2 SMNVEV (reference sequence). The CDR3 has 15 residues. CDR3 residues: CASSRTRGLNTEAFF. In DNA, the CDR3 is TGTGCCAGCAGCCGTACCAGGGGGCTGAACACTGAAGCTTTCTTT.